This T cell receptor beta chain is from a study of cytotoxic CD8 clonotypes in ibrutinib-treated CLL (dated by TCRdb to about 2021). The study in broad terms: The cohort was composed of some twelve relapsed/refractory and 15 treatment-naive patients; IGHV unmutated status was identified in 17 to 18 patients. Responses were partial in some 24 patients and complete in 2; after median around 72 months follow-up, some 15 stayed in remission and about twelve progressed. Of the 70 to 100 people in the trial, 25 to 30 had longitudinal samples available. On average, each sample yielded 270,000 or so productive templates and around 100,000 productive rearrangements. Every remission and progressive disease sample was obtained while ibrutinib was still being received by the patients. Samples at response were collected after a median of around twelve months of treatment, with a range of about 6 to 36 months. Cryopreserved peripheral blood mononuclear cells were collected at three points: before therapy, at response, and at either sustained remission or disease progression. What the work shows at the level of the full study, not this receptor alone: Public clonotypes were rare and either contracted or stayed stable during treatment, and the rise in clonality at ibrutinib response reflected the expansion of private clonotypes. Clonality rose at ibrutinib response, remained stable during sustained remission, and dropped back toward baseline at progression. Sustained-remission and progressing patients did not have matched sampling times, and lymph node repertoires were not examined. At baseline, clonality was higher than in age-matched healthy donors and showed a strong correlation with circulating CD8+ T-cell counts.

Each clonotype received, on average, about 10x coverage in deep resolution sequencing performed on a MiSeq, where the target depth lay between 1 in 1 million and 1 in 200,000 T cells. The immunoSEQ hsTCRB Kit was used to generate TCR beta libraries. Per the authors' processing: The data were analyzed with ImmunoSEQ Analyzer and ImmunoSEQ Data Assistant, and V, D and J gene assignments followed IMGT definitions. Clonality, with values ranging from 0 to 1, was calculated as one minus the normalized Shannon entropy of productive rearrangement frequencies. Public clonotype analysis was restricted to overrepresented clonotypes comprising at least 0.05% of each patient's repertoire. Thirteen repertoires from age-matched healthy donors, obtained from immuneACCESS, served as clonality controls. TCRdb obtained this table from immuneACCESS and retained in-frame rearrangements with V and J assigned. These tables miss some clones; where compared with another copy, unresolved V genes account for less than half of the shortfall, and the remainder is unexplained. V and J calls plus clone size are reproduced from that table; the DNA served to infer D and trimming. The sample table shows about 92,000 clones, and 70% to 80% are seen once. Under 30% of the sample is in the top ten clones.

A word on this clone: What antigen it recognizes has not been identified. There are no base qualities to consult, and no much larger clone falls within one base.

The meaning of the sample's time point label: roughly 25 months on ibrutinib. Around 2 micrograms of genomic DNA were extracted from cryopreserved PBMCs for TCR beta library preparation. Longitudinal blood samples from CLL patients on ibrutinib monotherapy were analyzed using high-throughput TCR beta sequencing. Patients were enrolled in a phase 2 open-label single-center ibrutinib monotherapy trial. From a lookup of the germline V gene (reference sequence), CDR1 and CDR2 are PRHDT and FYEKMQ. The germline V end is reduced by 5 bases and the J end by 7 bases; junction bases left unmatched: 2. From cysteine to phenylalanine, the CDR3 is 11 amino acids long. Just the 33-base CDR3 DNA is kept, in frame starting at base 1.

Material: PBMCs, obtained after 24 months of ibrutinib treatment. The sequence was collected from a human donor with chronic lymphocytic leukemia. The sequence links TRBV13 to TRBJ2-7; 7 junctional bases match TRBD1. The CDR3 corresponds to CASSHRGEQYF. The DNA sequence is given as TGTGCCAGCAGCCACAGGGGAGAGCAGTACTTC. The full variable domain, completed from the reference TRBV13 and TRBJ2-7 proteins outside the CDR3, reads AAGVIQSPRHLIKEKRETATLKCYPIPRHDTVYWYQQGPGQDPQFLISFYEKMQSDKGSIPDRFSAQQFSDYHSELNMSSLELGDSALYFCASSHRGEQYFGPGTRLTVT.